This record concerns one T cell receptor (beta chain) sequence. It has no known antigen specificity. No base quality information exists; no much larger clone differs at one position. TCRbeta CDR3 regions were amplified from genomic DNA using the immunoSEQ Assay, a bias-controlled multiplex PCR. Under the source paper's analysis protocol: The number of nucleated cells in each sample was estimated by amplification of reference gene primers within the assay. To quantify the absolute abundance of each unique TCRbeta CDR3 rearrangement, sequence reads were collapsed and filtered. For each sample, productive Simpson clonality was calculated by taking the square root of Simpson's diversity index across productive rearrangements. The table comes from immuneACCESS by way of TCRdb, which keeps in-frame sequences with V and J called. Part of the clones is missing from these tables; in studies checked, under half for an unresolved V gene and the rest for unknown reasons. V, J and clone size are taken as reported in that table, and D and trimming were inferred from the DNA itself. This sample holds roughly 150,000 clones; under 85% were observed only once. The top ten clonotypes cover about 4% of the sample.

This sample was included in a study of blood T cell repertoires in COVID-19 (dated by TCRdb to 2018 to 2020). In terms of the full investigation: Samples covering the acute and convalescent phases of COVID-19 were provided by collaborators in the United States, Italy and Spain. Nearly every sample came with metadata listing a de-identified subject ID, COVID-19 status, age in years and sex. A freely available public database, intended as a resource for researchers studying the immune response to SARS-CoV-2, is where the repertoires were released. The prospective study material was composed of cDNA or gDNA derived from T cells, B-cell-depleted T cells, or PBMCs. The samples were drawn from two sources: the first 160 participants of the ongoing ImmuneRACE study, and 1,000 to 1,500 subjects contributed by 6 global collaborators. The dataset comprised deeply sampled blood TCRbeta repertoires from subjects exposed to, actively infected with, or recovered from COVID-19. HLA class I and class II types, where available, came from metadata supplied by the sample provider rather than from assay-based typing. General study outcomes and caveats: How much clinical and demographic metadata was included differed by source and by participant, and the metadata was provided uncurated.

Each collaborating institution followed its own protocols to collect whole blood in K2EDTA tubes. For TCRbeta analysis, collaborator samples were shipped as frozen whole blood, as isolated PBMCs, or as DNA extracted from either sample type. The receptor was isolated from an elderly woman with acute or convalescent COVID-19. The material sequenced was peripheral blood.

The nucleotide sequence reads TGTGCCAGCAGCCGACAGGGTGAGCGCAATCAGCCCCAGCATTTT. Translated, it reads CASSRQGERNQPQHF. Rearrangement joined TRBV2 to TRBJ1-5; 7 bases in between match TRBD1. Compared with germline, V lacks 6 bases and J lacks 2 bases; bases without a gene match: 7. Sequences SNHLY (CDR1) and FYNNEI (CDR2) are obtained from the germline V gene. The CDR3 spans 15 residues, from the cysteine through the phenylalanine. The entry retains the CDR3 DNA only, 45 bases that are in frame from base 1.